These 8 T cell receptor beta chains were sequenced from one sample in a study of metastatic and nonmetastatic thyroid tumors. Patients underwent thyroid surgery, and none had received any treatment before it. TCRdb ran MiXCR on the PCR reads. The sample shows 7,000 to 9,500 clones, 22% of them seen only once. Specimen: adjacent normal tissue. Receptors were obtained from a female donor with papillary thyroid cancer or a benign thyroid nodule (not recorded which). Some clones in this sample may be carry-over from other donors' samples.

This clone is classed as medium-sized. CDR3 amino acids: CATSDDRGGNTEAFF. CDR3 nucleotide sequence: TGTGCCACCAGTGATGACAGGGGGGGGAACACTGAAGCTTTCTTT. The genes are TRBV24-1 and TRBJ1-1, with 9 bases lining up with TRBD1. After removal of 3 bases from V and 1 base from J, the junction contained 2 bases not matched to a gene. The germline V gene encodes CDR1 KGHDR and CDR2 SFDVKD. The CDR3 spans 15 residues.

The chain uses TRBV12-3 or TRBV12-4 and TRBJ2-4; D is perhaps TRBD1 (5 bases). This CDR3 region has 11 residues. V lost 2 bases and J lost 13, with 9 bases in between. CDR3 loop: CASSLQGPQYF. As DNA, the CDR3 is TGTGCCAGCAGTTTACAGGGCCCCCAGTACTTC.

This clone was seen at least ten times. The chain combines TRBV20-1 with TRBJ1-1; unclear D gene. The V gene lost 0 bases and the J gene lost 4 bases, with 15 bases spanning the gap. Germline CDR1 reads DFQATT; CDR2 reads SNEGSKA (reference sequence). The CDR3 has 15 amino acids. The CDR3 region is CSARDGQRVSTEAFF. The CDR3 nucleotides read TGCAGTGCTAGAGATGGGCAAAGGGTATCCACTGAAGCTTTCTTT.

The table lists this clone with many counts. The chain combines TRBV29-1 with TRBJ1-1; the D is unclear. V lost 4 bases and J 7 bases, leaving 10 bases between the germline ends. This CDR3 is 11 amino acids long. The germline V gene encodes CDR1 SQVTM and CDR2 ANQGSEA. The CDR3 protein is CSVVGSIEAFF. The CDR3, as DNA: TGCAGCGTTGTCGGGTCTATTGAAGCTTTCTTT.

A note on this clone: It may be a read error: a sequence one base away is much more abundant. The chain employs TRBV6-2 or TRBV6-3 and TRBJ2-4, with a tentative D call TRBD2 (6 bases). Germline loops: CDR1 MNHEY, CDR2 SVGEGT. The CDR3 runs 17 residues. The ends were cut back, 11 bases at V and 0 bases at J, with 23 bases in the middle. CDR3 in DNA: TGTGCCCGCTCAGAGGGGACTCATTCAATAGCCAAAAACATTCAGTACTTC. Translation: CARSEGTHSIAKNIQYF.

The CDR3 DNA follows: TGTGCCAGCAGCTTTGTATCTCGGGACAGGCAATGGGATACGCAGTATTTT. This translates into CASSFVSRDRQWDTQYF. The V gene is TRBV13, the J gene TRBJ2-3, with TRBD1 identical over 8 bases. The ends lost 3 bases at V and 6 bases at J; junction bases unmatched: 14. The germline gives CDR1 PRHDT, CDR2 FYEKMQ (reference sequence). The CDR3 spans 17 residues.

By its share, this clone is medium-sized (0.01 to 0.1%). The chain joins TRBV28 to TRBJ2-7, with TRBD1 matching 8 bases. The CDR3 spans 12 residues. The germline V gene encodes CDR1 MDHEN and CDR2 SYDVKM. With 7 bases clipped from V and 3 bases from J, the junction kept 2 bases outside the gene matches. In DNA form, the CDR3 reads TGTGCCAGCACAGGGGGCTTCTACGAGCAGTACTTC. Translating gives CASTGGFYEQYF.

This clone was picked up many times. This may be a read error: a much more frequent sequence differs by one nucleotide. The genes are TRBV6-2 or TRBV6-3 and TRBJ2-1, with TRBD2 identical over 9 bases. In germline, CDR1 is MNHEY, CDR2 SVGEGT. CDR3 size: 16 residues. The CDR3 loop reads CTSSSQDPGTSSEQFF. The CDR3 DNA is TGTACCAGCAGCTCCCAAGACCCCGGGACTAGCAGTGAGCAGTTCTTC.